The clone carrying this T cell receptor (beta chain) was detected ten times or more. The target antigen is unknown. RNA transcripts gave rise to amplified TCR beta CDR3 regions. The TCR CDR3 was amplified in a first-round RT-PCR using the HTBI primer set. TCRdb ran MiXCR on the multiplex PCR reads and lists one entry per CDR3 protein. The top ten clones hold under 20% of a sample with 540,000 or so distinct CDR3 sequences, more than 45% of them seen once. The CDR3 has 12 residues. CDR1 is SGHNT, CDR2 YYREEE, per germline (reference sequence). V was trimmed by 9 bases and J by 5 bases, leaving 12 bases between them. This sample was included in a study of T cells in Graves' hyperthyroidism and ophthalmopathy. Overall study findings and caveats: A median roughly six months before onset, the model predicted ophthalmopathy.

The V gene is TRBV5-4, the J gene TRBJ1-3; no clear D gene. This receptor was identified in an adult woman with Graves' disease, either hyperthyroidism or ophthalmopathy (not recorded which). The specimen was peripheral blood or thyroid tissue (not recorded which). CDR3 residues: CATAQDRNTIYF. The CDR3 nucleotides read TGTGCCACCGCCCAGGATCGAAACACCATATATTTT.